This T cell receptor (beta chain) stems from a study of shared clonotypes between healthy human individuals. Trimming shortened V by 7 bases and J by 3 bases, and 10 bases separated the two germline ends. There are 13 residues in the CDR3. Per germline, CDR1 KGHSH and CDR2 LQKENI. Produced via immunoSEQ multiplex PCR; TCRdb's table is partial and in-frame only. The data hold more than 2 million clones, with roughly 94% observed a single time. Sequencing was performed on naive CD4+ T cells sorted from blood. Subset indicated: CD45RA+ positively selected. The chain links TRBV18 to TRBJ1-3; D remains ambiguous. This clonotype was sampled from a man aged 18 to 35 in good health. The CDR3 here is CASCESYGNTIYF. CDR3 in DNA: TGTGCCAGCTGTGAGTCATATGGAAACACCATATATTTT.